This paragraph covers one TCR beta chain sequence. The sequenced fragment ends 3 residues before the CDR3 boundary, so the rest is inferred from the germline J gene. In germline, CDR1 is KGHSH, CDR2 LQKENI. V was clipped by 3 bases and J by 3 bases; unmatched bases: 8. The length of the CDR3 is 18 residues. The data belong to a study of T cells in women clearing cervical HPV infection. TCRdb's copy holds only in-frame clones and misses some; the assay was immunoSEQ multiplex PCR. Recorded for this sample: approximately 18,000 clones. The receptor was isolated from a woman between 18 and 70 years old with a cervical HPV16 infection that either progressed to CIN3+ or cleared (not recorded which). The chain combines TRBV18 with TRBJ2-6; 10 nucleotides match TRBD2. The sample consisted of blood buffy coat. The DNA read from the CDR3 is TGTGCCAGCTCACCGGGACTAGCGTTTATTGGTGGGGCCAACGTC. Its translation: CASSPGLAFIGGANV. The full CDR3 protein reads CASSPGLAFIGGANVLTF.